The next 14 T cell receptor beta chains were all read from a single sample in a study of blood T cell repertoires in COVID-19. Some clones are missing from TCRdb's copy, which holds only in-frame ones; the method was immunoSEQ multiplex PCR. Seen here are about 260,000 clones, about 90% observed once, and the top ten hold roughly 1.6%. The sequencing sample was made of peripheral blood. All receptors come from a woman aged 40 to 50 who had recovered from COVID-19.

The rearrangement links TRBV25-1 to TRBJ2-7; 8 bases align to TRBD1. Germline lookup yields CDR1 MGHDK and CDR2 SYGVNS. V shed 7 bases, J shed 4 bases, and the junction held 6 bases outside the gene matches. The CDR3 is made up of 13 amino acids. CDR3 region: CASNPRQGYEQYF. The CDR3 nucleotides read TGTGCCAGCAATCCTCGACAGGGGTACGAGCAGTACTTC.

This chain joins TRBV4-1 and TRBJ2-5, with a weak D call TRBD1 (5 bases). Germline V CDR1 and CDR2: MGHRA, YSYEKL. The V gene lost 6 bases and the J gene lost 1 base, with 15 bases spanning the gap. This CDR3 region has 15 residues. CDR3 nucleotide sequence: TGCGCCAGCAGAACTCACAGGAACGCCCAAGAGACCCAGTACTTC. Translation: CASRTHRNAQETQYF.

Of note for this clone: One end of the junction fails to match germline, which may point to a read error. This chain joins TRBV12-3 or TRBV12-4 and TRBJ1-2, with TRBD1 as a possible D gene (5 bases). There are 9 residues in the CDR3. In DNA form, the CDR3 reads TGTGCCAGCAGCCCGGCGGGGCCTTTC. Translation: CASSPAGPF.

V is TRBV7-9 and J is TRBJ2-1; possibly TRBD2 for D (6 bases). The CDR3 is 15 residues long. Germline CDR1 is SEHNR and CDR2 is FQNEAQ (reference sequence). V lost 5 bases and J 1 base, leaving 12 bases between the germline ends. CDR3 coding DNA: TGTGCCAGCAGCGTTCCCGGGAGTTCCTACAATGAGCAGTTCTTC. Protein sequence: CASSVPGSSYNEQFF.

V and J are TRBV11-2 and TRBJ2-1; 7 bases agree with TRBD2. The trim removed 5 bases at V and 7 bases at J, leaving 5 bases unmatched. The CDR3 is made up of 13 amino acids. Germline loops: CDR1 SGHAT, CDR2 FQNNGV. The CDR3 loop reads CASSPRTRNEQFF. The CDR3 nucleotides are TGTGCCAGCAGCCCCCGGACTAGGAATGAGCAGTTCTTC.

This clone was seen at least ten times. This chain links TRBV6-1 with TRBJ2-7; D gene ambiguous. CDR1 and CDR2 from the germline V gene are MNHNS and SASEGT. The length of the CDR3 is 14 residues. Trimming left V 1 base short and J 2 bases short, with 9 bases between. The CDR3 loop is CASSEVWAAYEQYF. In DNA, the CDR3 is TGTGCCAGCAGTGAAGTTTGGGCCGCCTACGAGCAGTACTTC.

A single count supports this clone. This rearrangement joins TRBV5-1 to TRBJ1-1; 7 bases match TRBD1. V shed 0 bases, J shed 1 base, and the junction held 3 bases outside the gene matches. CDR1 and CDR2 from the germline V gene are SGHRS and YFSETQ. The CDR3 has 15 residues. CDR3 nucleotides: TGCGCCAGCAGCTTGGCCTGGGACAGGAACACTGAAGCTTTCTTT. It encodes CASSLAWDRNTEAFF.

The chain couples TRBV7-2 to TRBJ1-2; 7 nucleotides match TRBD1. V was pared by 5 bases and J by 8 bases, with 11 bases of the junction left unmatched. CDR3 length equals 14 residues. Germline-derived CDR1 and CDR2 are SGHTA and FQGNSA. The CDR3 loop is CASSTDRTSGGYTF. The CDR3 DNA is TGTGCCAGCAGCACGGACAGGACCTCGGGCGGCTACACCTTC.

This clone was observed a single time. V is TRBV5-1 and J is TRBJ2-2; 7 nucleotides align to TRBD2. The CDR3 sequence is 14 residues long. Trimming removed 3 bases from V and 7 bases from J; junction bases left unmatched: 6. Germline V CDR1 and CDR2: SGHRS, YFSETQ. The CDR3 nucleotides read TGCGCCAGCAGCTCGGACCCGGGGGGCGGGGAGCTGTTTTTT. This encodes CASSSDPGGGELFF.

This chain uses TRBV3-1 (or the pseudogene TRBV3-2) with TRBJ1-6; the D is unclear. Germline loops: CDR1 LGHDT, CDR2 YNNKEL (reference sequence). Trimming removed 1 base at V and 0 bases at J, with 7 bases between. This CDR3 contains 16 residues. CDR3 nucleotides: TGTGCCAGCAGCCAAGTCCACAACTCCTATAATTCACCCCTCCACTTT. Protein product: CASSQVHNSYNSPLHF.

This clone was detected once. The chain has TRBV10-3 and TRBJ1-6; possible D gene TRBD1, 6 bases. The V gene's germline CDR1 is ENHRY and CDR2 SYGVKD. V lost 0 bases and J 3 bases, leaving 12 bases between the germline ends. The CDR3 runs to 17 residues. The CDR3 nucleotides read TGTGCCATCAGTGAGTCCGGGGGGCCCCTCTATAATTCACCCCTCCACTTT. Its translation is CAISESGGPLYNSPLHF.

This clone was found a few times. CDR3 region: CASSFGYGNTIYF. CDR3 nucleotide sequence: TGTGCCAGCAGTTTCGGGTACGGAAACACCATATATTTT. The chain employs TRBV28 and TRBJ1-3; D gene unclear. V gave up 3 bases and J gave up 4 bases, with 7 bases separating them. Germline CDR1 and CDR2: MDHEN and SYDVKM. The CDR3 extends over 13 amino acids.

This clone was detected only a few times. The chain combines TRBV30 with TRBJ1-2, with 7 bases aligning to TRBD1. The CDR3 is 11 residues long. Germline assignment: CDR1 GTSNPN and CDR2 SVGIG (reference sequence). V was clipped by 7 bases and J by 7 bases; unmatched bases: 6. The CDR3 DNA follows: TGTGCCTTCGCCCAGGGGGGTGGCTACACCTTC. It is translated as CAFAQGGGYTF.

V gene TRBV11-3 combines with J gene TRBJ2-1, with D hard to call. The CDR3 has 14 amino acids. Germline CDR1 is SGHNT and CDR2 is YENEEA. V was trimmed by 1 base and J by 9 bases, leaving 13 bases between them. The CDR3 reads CASSLGGLDGEQFF. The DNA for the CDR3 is TGTGCCAGCAGCTTAGGCGGCCTAGACGGTGAGCAGTTCTTC.